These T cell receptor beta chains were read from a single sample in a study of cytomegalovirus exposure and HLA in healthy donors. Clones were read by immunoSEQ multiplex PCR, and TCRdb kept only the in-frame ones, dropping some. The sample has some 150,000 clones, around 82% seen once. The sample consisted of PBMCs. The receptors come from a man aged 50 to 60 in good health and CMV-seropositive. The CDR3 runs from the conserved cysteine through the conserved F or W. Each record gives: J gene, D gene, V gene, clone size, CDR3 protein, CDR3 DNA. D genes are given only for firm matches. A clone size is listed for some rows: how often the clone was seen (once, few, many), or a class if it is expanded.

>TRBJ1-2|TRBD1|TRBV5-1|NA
CASSWTGGGSYGYTF
TGCGCCAGCAGCTGGACAGGGGGCGGTAGCTATGGCTACACCTTC
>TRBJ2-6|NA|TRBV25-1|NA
CASSTPGSSGANVLTF
TGTGCCAGCAGTACCCCGGGGTCCTCTGGGGCCAACGTCCTGACTTTC
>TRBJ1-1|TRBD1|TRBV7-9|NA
CASSLCQGASCGEAFF
TGTGCCAGCAGCTTATGTCAGGGGGCTTCGTGCGGTGAAGCTTTCTTT
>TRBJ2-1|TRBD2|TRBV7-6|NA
CASSLSNRGRSYEQFF
TGTGCCAGCAGCTTATCGAATCGCGGGAGGTCTTATGAGCAGTTCTTC
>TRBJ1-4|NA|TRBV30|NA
CAWSRRVATNEKLFF
TGTGCCTGGAGTCGTAGAGTGGCAACTAATGAAAAACTGTTTTTT
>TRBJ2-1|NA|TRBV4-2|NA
CASSQGAASFNEQFF
TGTGCCAGCAGCCAGGGGGCGGCTTCCTTCAATGAGCAGTTCTTC
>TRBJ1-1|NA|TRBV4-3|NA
CASSQSGGYTEAFF
TGCGCCAGCAGCCAAAGTGGAGGGTACACTGAAGCTTTCTTT
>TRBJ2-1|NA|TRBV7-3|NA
CASSSSGEGYGENEQFF
TGTGCCAGCAGCTCCTCAGGGGAGGGCTACGGGGAAAATGAGCAGTTCTTC
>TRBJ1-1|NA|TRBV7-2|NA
CASRGGGNTEAFF
TGTGCCAGCAGGGGAGGGGGGAACACTGAAGCTTTCTTT
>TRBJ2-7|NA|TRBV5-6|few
CASSWGVGGPFGEQYF
TGTGCCAGCAGCTGGGGAGTCGGGGGTCCATTCGGCGAGCAGTACTTC
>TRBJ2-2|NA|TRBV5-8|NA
CASSFRGTTGELFF
TGTGCCAGCAGCTTTCGAGGTACCACCGGGGAGCTGTTTTTT
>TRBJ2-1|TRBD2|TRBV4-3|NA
CASSQDRLAGGDNEQFF
TGCGCCAGCAGCCAAGATAGACTAGCGGGAGGCGACAATGAGCAGTTCTTC
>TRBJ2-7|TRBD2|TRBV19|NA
CASSNLAGGFYEQYF
TGTGCCAGTAGTAATCTAGCGGGGGGTTTCTACGAGCAGTACTTC
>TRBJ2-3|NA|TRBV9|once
CASSVEGRRGTDTQYF
TGTGCCAGCAGCGTAGAAGGACGGCGGGGCACAGATACGCAGTATTTT
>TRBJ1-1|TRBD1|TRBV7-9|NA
CASSYQGVRNTEAFF
TGTGCCAGCAGCTACCAGGGGGTAAGGAACACTGAAGCTTTCTTT
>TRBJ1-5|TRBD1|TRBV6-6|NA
CASSTLTGKHF
TGTGCCAGCAGTACCCTGACAGGGAAGCATTTT
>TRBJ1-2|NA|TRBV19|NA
CASSSLSYGYTF
TGTGCCAGTAGTTCGCTATCCTATGGCTACACCTTC
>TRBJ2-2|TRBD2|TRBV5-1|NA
CASSFTPGTSGGGTGELFF
TGCGCCAGCAGCTTCACCCCCGGGACTAGCGGGGGGGGCACCGGGGAGCTGTTTTTT
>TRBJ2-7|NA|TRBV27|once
CASSLFPGVGAGEQYF
TGTGCCAGCAGTCTCTTCCCAGGGGTTGGGGCTGGTGAGCAGTACTTC
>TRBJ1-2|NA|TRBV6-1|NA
CASSPDSTYGYTF
TGTGCCAGCAGTCCGGACTCCACCTATGGCTACACCTTC
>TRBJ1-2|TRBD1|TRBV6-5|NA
CASSLRTGHNYGYTF
TGTGCCAGCAGCCTTAGGACAGGGCACAACTATGGCTACACCTTC
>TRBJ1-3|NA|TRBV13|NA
CASSFFLLGPGNTIYF
TGTGCCAGCAGCTTTTTCCTGCTTGGCCCTGGAAACACCATATATTTT
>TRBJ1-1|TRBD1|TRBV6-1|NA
CASSEQGVTEAFF
TGTGCCAGCAGTGAACAGGGGGTAACTGAAGCTTTCTTT
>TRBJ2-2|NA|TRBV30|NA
CAWSGGPDTGELFF
TGTGCCTGGAGCGGGGGGCCGGACACCGGGGAGCTGTTTTTT
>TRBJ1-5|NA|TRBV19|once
CTSALGNGNQPQHF
TGTACATCGGCCCTCGGGAATGGCAATCAGCCCCAGCATTTT
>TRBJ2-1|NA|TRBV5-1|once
CASSGGTLGNEQFF
TGCGCCAGCAGCGGCGGGACCCTAGGGAATGAGCAGTTCTTC
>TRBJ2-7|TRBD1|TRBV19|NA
CASSKQGVYSYEQYF
TGTGCCAGTAGTAAACAGGGGGTCTACTCCTACGAGCAGTACTTC
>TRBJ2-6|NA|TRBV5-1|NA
CASSLILSGANVLTF
TGCGCCAGCAGCTTGATCCTCTCTGGGGCCAACGTCCTGACTTTC
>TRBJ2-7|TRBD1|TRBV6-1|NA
CASSLQGGGSYEQYF
TGTGCCAGCAGTCTACAGGGGGGAGGCTCCTACGAGCAGTACTTC
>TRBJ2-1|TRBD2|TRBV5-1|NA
CASSLGLAGGLGPGNEQFF
TGCGCCAGCAGCTTGGGACTAGCGGGGGGCCTAGGTCCGGGGAATGAGCAGTTCTTC
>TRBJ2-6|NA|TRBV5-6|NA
CASIPPGIIDSGANVLTF
TGTGCCAGCATCCCGCCGGGGATCATCGACTCTGGGGCCAACGTCCTGACTTTC
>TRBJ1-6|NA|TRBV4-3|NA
CASSQGGGAVRPLHF
TGCGCCAGCAGCCAAGGGGGAGGGGCAGTGAGGCCCCTCCACTTT
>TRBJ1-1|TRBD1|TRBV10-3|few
CAISGTGENTEAFF
TGTGCCATCAGTGGGACAGGAGAGAACACTGAAGCTTTCTTT
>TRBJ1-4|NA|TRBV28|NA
CASSFGGRLGKLFF
TGTGCCAGCAGTTTTGGGGGGAGGTTGGGAAAACTGTTTTTT
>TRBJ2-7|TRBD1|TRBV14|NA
CASSPRQGTYEQYF
TGTGCCAGCAGCCCTCGACAGGGGACCTACGAGCAGTACTTC
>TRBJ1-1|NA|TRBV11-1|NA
CASSAGPGTEAFF
TGTGCCAGCAGCGCCGGTCCGGGGACTGAAGCTTTCTTT
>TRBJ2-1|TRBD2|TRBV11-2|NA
CASSFPTSGRALNTRKQFF
TGTGCCAGCAGCTTCCCGACTAGCGGGAGGGCTCTTAATACGCGCAAGCAGTTCTTC
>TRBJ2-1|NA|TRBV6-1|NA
CASSEPRPSKGSYNEQFF
TGTGCCAGCAGTGAACCGAGACCCTCTAAGGGGTCCTACAATGAGCAGTTCTTC
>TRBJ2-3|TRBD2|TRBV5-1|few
CASSSGQQTQYF
TGCGCCAGCTCTAGCGGGCAGCAGACGCAGTATTTT
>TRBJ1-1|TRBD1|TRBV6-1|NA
CAGLNRGNTEAFF
TGTGCCGGATTAAACAGGGGGAACACTGAAGCTTTCTTT
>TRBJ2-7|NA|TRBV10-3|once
CASRFRLSYEQYF
TGTGCCAGCAGGTTTCGGTTAAGCTACGAGCAGTACTTC
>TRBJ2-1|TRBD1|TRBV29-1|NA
CSVEGLGTGRNEQFF
TGCAGCGTTGAAGGTCTCGGGACAGGGCGGAATGAGCAGTTCTTC
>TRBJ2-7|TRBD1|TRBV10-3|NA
CAISATGDYEQYF
TGTGCCATCAGTGCGACAGGGGACTACGAGCAGTACTTC
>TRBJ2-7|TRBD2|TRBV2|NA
CASKTSGAAYEQYF
TGTGCCAGCAAAACTAGCGGGGCCGCCTACGAGCAGTACTTC
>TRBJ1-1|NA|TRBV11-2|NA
CASSLSGGGMNTEAFF
TGTGCCAGCAGCCTAAGTGGCGGGGGTATGAACACTGAAGCTTTCTTT
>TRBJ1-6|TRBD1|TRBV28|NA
CASSLPQGDSPLHF
TGTGCCAGCAGTTTACCACAGGGGGATTCACCCCTCCACTTT
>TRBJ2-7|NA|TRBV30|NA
CAWSVRDEQYF
TGTGCCTGGAGTGTACGGGACGAGCAGTACTTC